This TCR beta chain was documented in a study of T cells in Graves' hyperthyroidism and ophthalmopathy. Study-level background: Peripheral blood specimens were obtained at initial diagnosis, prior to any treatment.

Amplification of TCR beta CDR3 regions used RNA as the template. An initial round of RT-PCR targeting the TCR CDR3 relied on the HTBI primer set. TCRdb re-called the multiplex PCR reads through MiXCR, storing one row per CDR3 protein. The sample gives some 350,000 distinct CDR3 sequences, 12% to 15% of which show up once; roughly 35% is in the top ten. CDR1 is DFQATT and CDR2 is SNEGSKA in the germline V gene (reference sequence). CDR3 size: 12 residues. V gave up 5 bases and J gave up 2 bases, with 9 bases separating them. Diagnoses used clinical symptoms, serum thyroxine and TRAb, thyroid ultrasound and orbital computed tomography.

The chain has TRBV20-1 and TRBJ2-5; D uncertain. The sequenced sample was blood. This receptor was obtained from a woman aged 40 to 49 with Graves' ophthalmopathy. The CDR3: CSAGRNQETQYF. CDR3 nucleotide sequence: TGCAGTGCTGGACGGAATCAAGAGACCCAGTACTTC.